The 31 T cell receptor beta chains in this list originate from one sample, sequenced in a study of identifying expanded T cells in peripheral blood. The table came from immunoSEQ multiplex PCR; TCRdb's copy has only in-frame clones and leaves some out. The repertoire holds approximately 120,000 clones, with 88% as singletons. Material for sequencing was blood. These receptor sequences come from a person aged 18-70 years in good health.

V usage is TRBV7-2 and J usage is TRBJ2-1; D unclear. CDR1 is SGHTA and CDR2 is FQGNSA in the germline V gene. The CDR3 loop spans 14 amino acids. Between the trimmed V and J ends, which lost 6 bases and 3 bases, there was a span of 12 bases. The CDR3: CASRLNGLYNEQFF. The CDR3 DNA is TGTGCCAGCAGGTTAAACGGGCTCTACAATGAGCAGTTCTTC.

There are a few counts of this clone. The V gene is TRBV23-1, the J gene TRBJ2-7; TRBD1 or TRBD2 may be the D gene (5 bases each). TRBV23-1 is an open reading frame, and its role is uncertain. The CDR3 covers 11 residues. V was pared by 3 bases and J by 12 bases, with 12 bases between. CDR3 in DNA: TGCGCCAGCAGTCATGAGGGGAAACCGTACTTC. Translated: CASSHEGKPYF.

The gene calls are TRBV28 and TRBJ2-5; 7 nucleotides align to TRBD1. Germline CDR1 reads MDHEN; CDR2 reads SYDVKM. The CDR3 contains 14 residues. With 7 bases clipped from V and 5 bases from J, the junction kept 10 bases outside the gene matches. The CDR3 loop is CASTTQGMWETQYF. CDR3 nucleotides: TGTGCCAGCACCACACAGGGGATGTGGGAGACCCAGTACTTC.

The CDR3, as DNA: TGTGCCATCAGTGAGTCGTCGCCCCTGAACACTGAAGCTTTCTTT. Its translation is CAISESSPLNTEAFF. V and J are TRBV10-3 and TRBJ1-1; no clear D. The germline CDR1 and CDR2 sequences are ENHRY and SYGVKD. The CDR3 spans 15 residues. V was shortened by 0 bases and J by 0 bases, with 8 bases between the two germline ends.

This chain uses TRBV6-6 with TRBJ1-1, with TRBD1 identical over 7 bases. The CDR3 spans 13 residues. CDR1 MNHNY and CDR2 SVGAGI come from the germline V gene (reference sequence). Trimming took 6 bases from V and 4 from J; bases not matched to a gene: 5. The DNA for the CDR3 is TGTGCCAGCAGAGACAGGGATATCACTGAAGCTTTCTTT. Its translation: CASRDRDITEAFF.

CDR3 sequence: CASSLTRDRGYNEQFF. CDR3 nucleotide sequence: TGTGCCAGCAGCTTGACTCGGGACAGGGGTTACAATGAGCAGTTCTTC. The gene calls are TRBV5-8 and TRBJ2-1; 10 nucleotides line up with TRBD1. The V gene's germline CDR1 is SGHTS and CDR2 YDEGEE. Losses at the gene ends were 1 base for V and 4 bases for J; bases not matched to a gene: 5. This CDR3 is 16 amino acids long.

DNA for the CDR3: TGTGCCAGCAGCTCGTATACTAGCGGGGAAGATGAGCAGTTCTTC. Amino acid sequence: CASSSYTSGEDEQFF. The chain combines TRBV7-2 with TRBJ2-1; 10 positions match TRBD2. V dropped 4 bases and J dropped 8; count of bases not matched to a gene: 8. The CDR3 has 15 residues. CDR1 and CDR2 from the germline V gene are SGHTA and FQGNSA.

In this sample, this clone turned up once. V is TRBV5-1 and J is TRBJ2-7; TRBD1 matches at 9 bases. Germline loops: CDR1 SGHRS, CDR2 YFSETQ. The length of the CDR3 is 14 residues. The V segment lost 4 bases and the J segment 3 bases; nucleotides outside the gene matches: 5. In DNA form, the CDR3 reads TGCGCCAGCAGCCAACAGGGGGCAGTCTACGAGCAGTACTTC. Translation: CASSQQGAVYEQYF.

The chain uses TRBV11-2 and TRBJ2-7; no clear D gene. Per the germline V gene, CDR1 is SGHAT and CDR2 is FQNNGV. The CDR3 is 13 residues long. V dropped 5 bases and J dropped 8 bases, with 16 bases sitting between them. DNA of the CDR3: TGTGCCAGCAGCCCACCCCAGGCTCGACAGCAGTACTTC. Its translation is CASSPPQARQQYF. Using reference TRBV11-2 and TRBJ2-7 for the parts outside the CDR3, the full variable domain is EAGVAQSPRYKIIEKRQSVAFWCNPISGHATLYWYQQILGQGPKLLIQFQNNGVVDDSQLPKDRFSAERLKGVDSTLKIQPAKLEDSAVYLCASSPPQARQQYFGPGTRLTVT.

The V and J genes are TRBV11-1 and TRBJ2-2; 8 bases agree with TRBD1. The CDR3 consists of 15 residues. V gave up 6 bases and J gave up 6 bases; unmatched junction bases: 9. The germline V gene encodes CDR1 SGHAT and CDR2 FQDESV (reference sequence). CDR3 sequence reads: CASRRRQGFAGELFF. The CDR3 region has the DNA TGTGCCAGCAGGCGTAGACAGGGGTTCGCCGGGGAGCTGTTTTTT. Filled out from reference TRBV11-1 and TRBJ2-2, the complete variable domain reads EAEVAQSPRYKITEKSQAVAFWCDPISGHATLYWYRQILGQGPELLVQFQDESVVDDSQLPKDRFSAERLKGVDSTLKIQPAELGDSAMYLCASRRRQGFAGELFFGEGSRLTVL.

The chain recombines TRBV6-6 with TRBJ2-2; perhaps TRBD1 as D (6 bases). The V gene's germline CDR1 is MNHNY and CDR2 SVGAGI (reference sequence). V lost 6 bases and J 4 bases, leaving 9 bases between the germline ends. The CDR3 extends over 13 amino acids. The CDR3: CASRPGVTGELFF. The CDR3 coding sequence is TGTGCCAGCAGACCAGGGGTCACCGGGGAGCTGTTTTTT.

As regards this clone: Other DNA sequences within the sample encode an identical CDR3. This chain uses TRBV19 with TRBJ1-1; maybe TRBD1 (5 bases). V lost 5 bases to trimming and J lost 5 bases, with 12 bases between them. The CDR3 is 13 residues long. Germline V gives CDR1 LNHDA, CDR2 SQIVND (reference sequence). CDR3 sequence (DNA): TGTGCCAGTAGTTTCCAGGGTGATACTGAAGCTTTCTTT. Translated: CASSFQGDTEAFF. Filled out from reference TRBV19 and TRBJ1-1, the complete variable domain reads DGGITQSPKYLFRKEGQNVTLSCEQNLNHDAMYWYRQDPGQGLRLIYYSQIVNDFQKGDIAEGYSVSREKKESFPLTVTSAQKNPTAFYLCASSFQGDTEAFFGQGTRLTVV.

As to this clone: In the same sample, other DNA sequences code for this CDR3. The rearrangement joins TRBV7-7 to TRBJ2-7; TRBD1 or TRBD2 may be the D gene (6 bases each). CDR3 length: 13 amino acids. Germline CDR1 reads SSHAT; CDR2 reads FNYEAQ (reference sequence). V lost 3 bases, J lost 3 bases, and 9 bases lay in between. CDR3 sequence (DNA): TGTGCCAGCAGCTTGGGGGGCGGCTACGAGCAGTACTTC. Translated, it gives CASSLGGGYEQYF.

This clone has just one count. The V and J genes are TRBV4-2 and TRBJ2-1, with 8 bases that match TRBD1. Losses at the gene ends were 4 bases for V and 7 bases for J; bases not matched to a gene: 6. Germline-derived CDR1 and CDR2 are LGHNA and YNFKEQ. This CDR3 region has 14 residues. The CDR3 region has the DNA TGTGCCAGCAGCCCAGGAAACAGGGGGAATGAGCAGTTCTTC. Protein: CASSPGNRGNEQFF.

The rearrangement uses TRBV6-5 and TRBJ1-2; 8 bases map to TRBD1. This CDR3 is built from 14 residues. V gave up 1 base and J gave up 7 bases; unmatched junction bases: 5. Germline lookup yields CDR1 MNHEY and CDR2 SVGAGI. DNA for the CDR3: TGTGCCAGCAGTTACTTTGACAGGGGAGCTGGCTACACCTTC. Encoded protein: CASSYFDRGAGYTF.

The rearrangement uses TRBV7-2 and TRBJ2-7; D might be TRBD1 or TRBD2, each matching 5 bases. Trimming took 3 bases from V and 6 from J, leaving 15 bases between them. The CDR3 is 14 amino acids. In germline, CDR1 is SGHTA, CDR2 FQGNSA. The CDR3, as DNA: TGTGCCAGCAGCTTCGGACATTCCAGCGGCGAGCAGTACTTC. Protein: CASSFGHSSGEQYF.

This clone ranks as medium-sized (0.01 to 0.1%). This chain joins TRBV19 and TRBJ1-5, with a tentative D call TRBD1 (5 bases). This CDR3 spans 14 amino acids. V gave up 5 bases and J gave up 2 bases, with 10 bases separating them. In germline, CDR1 is LNHDA, CDR2 SQIVND (reference sequence). CDR3 residues: CASSDRGGNQPQHF. The CDR3 coding sequence is TGTGCCAGTAGTGACAGAGGGGGCAATCAGCCCCAGCATTTT.

The chain has TRBV5-1 and TRBJ1-4, with a weak D call TRBD1 (5 bases). Trimming took 4 bases from V and 6 from J, leaving 13 bases between them. This CDR3 comprises 14 residues. Germline V gene sequence: CDR1 SGHRS, CDR2 YFSETQ. CDR3 sequence: CASSPGRPDEKLFF. CDR3 DNA sequence: TGCGCCAGCAGCCCGGGGCGACCCGATGAAAAACTGTTTTTT. The variable domain in full, with the rest retrieved from reference TRBV5-1 and TRBJ1-4, is KAGVTQTPRYLIKTRGQQVTLSCSPISGHRSVSWYQQTPGQGLQFLFEYFSETQRNKGNFPGRFSGRQFSNSRSEMNVSTLELGDSALYLCASSPGRPDEKLFFGSGTQLSVL.

The chain joins TRBV7-7 to TRBJ2-2; unclear D gene. The CDR3 runs 14 residues. V was cut by 5 bases and J by 4 bases, with 11 bases left in between. Germline CDR1 is SSHAT and CDR2 is FNYEAQ (reference sequence). The CDR3 loop reads CASSPRLSTGELFF. CDR3 bases: TGTGCCAGCAGCCCCCGACTGAGCACCGGGGAGCTGTTTTTT.

J is TRBJ2-7 and V is TRBV28, with D possibly matching TRBD2 (6 bases). Between the trimmed V and J ends, which lost 2 bases and 3 bases, there was a span of 14 bases. Germline-derived CDR1 and CDR2 are MDHEN and SYDVKM. The CDR3 is 15 residues long. CDR3 bases: TGTGCCAGCAGTTTAGCTAGCGCTAACAACTACGAGCAGTACTTC. Encoded protein: CASSLASANNYEQYF.

The rearrangement links TRBV6-6 to TRBJ2-3; the match to TRBD2 covers 9 bases. CDR1 MNHNY and CDR2 SVGAGI come from the germline V gene (reference sequence). CDR3 size: 16 residues. V trimming: 5 bases; J trimming: 0 bases; junction bases outside the gene matches: 6. The CDR3 region is CASSPLRGGSTDTQYF. The CDR3 coding sequence is TGTGCCAGCAGTCCTCTGCGGGGGGGCAGCACAGATACGCAGTATTTT.

The V call is TRBV7-9, the J call TRBJ2-5; a possible D gene is TRBD1 (5 bases). V was clipped by 5 bases and J by 2 bases, with 18 bases between them. Germline lookup yields CDR1 SEHNR and CDR2 FQNEAQ (reference sequence). The CDR3 extends over 16 amino acids. CDR3 loop: CASSSALGVGQETQYF. Here the CDR3 DNA reads TGTGCCAGCAGCAGTGCTTTAGGGGTAGGGCAAGAGACCCAGTACTTC.

The chain combines TRBV5-1 with TRBJ1-3; D is unresolved. From germline, CDR1 is SGHRS and CDR2 YFSETQ. CDR3 length equals 16 residues. Deletions cut 0 bases from V and 0 bases from J, with 10 bases between. The CDR3 spells CASSLEWVNSGNTIYF. The CDR3 DNA sequence: TGCGCCAGCAGCTTGGAGTGGGTAAACTCTGGAAACACCATATATTTT.

V gene TRBV9 combines with J gene TRBJ2-5, with D perhaps TRBD1 (6 bases). The CDR3 spans 18 residues. CDR1 SGDLS and CDR2 YYNGEE come from the germline V gene. Trimming pared 4 bases from V and 3 bases from J, leaving 25 bases between. In nucleotides, the CDR3 is TGTGCCAGCAGCCCACAAAGGGTGGGGACAAGAGTGGAAGAGACCCAGTACTTC. It is translated as CASSPQRVGTRVEETQYF.

The genes are TRBV9 and TRBJ2-1; D perhaps matches TRBD1 (6 bases). The CDR3 loop spans 16 amino acids. The germline gives CDR1 SGDLS, CDR2 YYNGEE. V lost 0 bases and J lost 1, with 11 bases in between. CDR3 in DNA: TGTGCCAGCAGCGTAGGGCTGGGGGCATCCTACAATGAGCAGTTCTTC. This translates into CASSVGLGASYNEQFF.

The rearrangement joins TRBV7-3 to TRBJ2-3, with 8 positions matching TRBD1. The length of the CDR3 is 15 residues. Trimming took 5 bases from V and 2 from J; bases not matched to a gene: 6. Germline V gene lookup returns CDR1 SGHTA and CDR2 FQGTGA. The CDR3 DNA sequence: TGTGCCAGCAGCCCAGGACAGGGAACCACAGATACGCAGTATTTT. Translated, it gives CASSPGQGTTDTQYF.

The genes are TRBV2 and TRBJ2-5; 7 positions match TRBD1. Germline V gene lookup returns CDR1 SNHLY and CDR2 FYNNEI. The CDR3 totals 14 residues. V gave up 6 bases and J gave up 1 base; unmatched junction bases: 5. The CDR3, as DNA: TGTGCCAGCAGCAAGTGGACAGGCCAAGAGACCCAGTACTTC. Its protein is CASSKWTGQETQYF.

For this clone: Other DNA sequences of this sample code for an identical CDR3. The gene calls are TRBV6-1 and TRBJ1-1; 9 bases map to TRBD1. After removal of 5 bases from V and 4 bases from J, the junction contained 2 bases not matched to a gene. This CDR3 spans 13 amino acids. Germline V gives CDR1 MNHNS, CDR2 SASEGT. CDR3 nucleotide sequence: TGTGCCAGCAGTTTGGACAGGGGCACTGAAGCTTTCTTT. Translated: CASSLDRGTEAFF.

This clone is a singleton in its sample. The chain has TRBV7-8 and TRBJ2-7; weak D call: TRBD2 (5 bases). CDR3 length equals 14 residues. The ends were cut back, 5 bases at V and 3 bases at J, with 14 bases in the middle. Germline CDR1 reads SGHVS; CDR2 reads FQNEAQ. The CDR3 DNA follows: TGTGCCAGCAGCCAAGGAGGAGCGAACTACGAGCAGTACTTC. Protein product: CASSQGGANYEQYF.

The gene calls are TRBV28 and TRBJ2-2; D unclear. Trimming cost V 6 bases and J 4 bases, with 15 bases left between them. CDR1 MDHEN and CDR2 SYDVKM come from the germline V gene. CDR3 length equals 15 residues. CDR3 loop: CASSPPGVGTGELFF. DNA for the CDR3: TGTGCCAGCAGCCCCCCTGGAGTGGGCACCGGGGAGCTGTTTTTT.

This chain connects TRBV6-1 to TRBJ1-5; TRBD1 is a possible D gene (5 bases). CDR1 is MNHNS, CDR2 SASEGT, per germline. The CDR3 is 14 amino acids. The germline V and J ends were trimmed by 4 bases and 0 bases, with 7 bases remaining between them. The CDR3 here is CASSGQISNQPQHF. The CDR3 DNA reads TGTGCCAGCAGTGGACAGATTAGCAATCAGCCCCAGCATTTT.